This entry is about one T cell receptor beta chain. Trimming left V 4 bases short and J 12 bases short, with 16 bases between. Germline V CDR1 and CDR2: SNHLY, FYNNEI. This CDR3 is built from 14 residues. This sample is part of a study of blood T cells in healthy people across ages. A sample-barcoded 5' primer and a J-beta primer mix were used in a second PCR of roughly 7 to 11 cycles. TCRdb processed the 5' RACE reads anew with MiXCR; each CDR3 protein has one entry. The profile covers over 1,200,000 distinct CDR3 sequences, with 59% appearing a single time and about 6.7% taken by the ten largest. The gene calls are TRBV2 and TRBJ1-6; a possible D gene is TRBD1 (6 bases). This receptor was obtained from a man aged 18 to 30 in good health. The specimen sequenced was blood. The CDR3 DNA is TGTGCCAGCAGTGTTCGGGGGGCGCGTTTACCCCTCCACTTT. This translates into CASSVRGARLPLHF. The full variable domain, in which reference TRBV2 and TRBJ1-6 provide the parts outside the CDR3, is EPEVTQTPSHQVTQMGQEVILRCVPISNHLYFYWYRQILGQKVEFLVSFYNNEISEKSEIFDDQFSVERPDGSNFTLKIRSTKLEDSAMYFCASSVRGARLPLHFGNGTRLTVT.